The 10 T cell receptor beta chains reported below all come from one sample, sequenced in a study of shared clonotypes between healthy human individuals. Repertoires were generated with immunoSEQ multiplex PCR, while TCRdb's copy carries only in-frame clones and drops some. Here the sample spans hundreds of thousands of clones, 70% to 80% being singletons. Sequenced: PBMCs. The origin of the receptors is a woman aged 40 to 55 in good health. Some clones in this sample may be carry-over from other donors' samples.

This clone showed up many times. This sample includes further DNA sequences coding for the same CDR3. The chain couples TRBV30 to TRBJ2-2, with D perhaps TRBD2 (7 bases). Per the germline V gene, CDR1 is GTSNPN and CDR2 is SVGIG (reference sequence). Deletions cut 1 base from V and 4 bases from J, with 13 bases between. The CDR3 has 15 amino acids. The CDR3 here is CAWSGIRGGTGELFF. CDR3 DNA: TGTGCCTGGAGTGGTATTAGGGGGGGCACCGGGGAGCTGTTTTTT.

The V gene is TRBV11-2, the J gene TRBJ2-7; 12 nucleotides line up with TRBD2. This CDR3 spans 16 amino acids. V was clipped by 3 bases and J by 2 bases; unmatched bases: 5. Looked up from germline, CDR1 is SGHAT and CDR2 is FQNNGV. In nucleotides, the CDR3 is TGTGCCAGCAGCTTCCTAGCGGGAGGGGGGCCCTACGAGCAGTACTTC. This encodes CASSFLAGGGPYEQYF.

J is TRBJ1-1 and V is TRBV6-1, with TRBD1 matching over 9 bases. The germline V gene has CDR1 MNHNS and CDR2 SASEGT. After removal of 6 bases from V and 3 bases from J, the junction contained 5 bases not matched to a gene. The CDR3 covers 14 residues. CDR3 residues: CASRATGGDTEAFF. The CDR3 DNA follows: TGTGCCAGCAGAGCAACAGGGGGCGACACTGAAGCTTTCTTT.

This clone has only one observation. The chain carries TRBV7-9 and TRBJ2-5, with 14 bases identical to TRBD2. The CDR3 has 19 residues. Trimming took 2 bases from V and 3 from J; bases not matched to a gene: 11. CDR1 and CDR2 (germline): SEHNR, FQNEAQ (reference sequence). CDR3 sequence (DNA): TGTGCCAGCAGCTTAACCTCCGGGACTAGCGGGAGAGTTGAAGAGACCCAGTACTTC. This translates into CASSLTSGTSGRVEETQYF. The entire variable domain, with the rest obtained from reference TRBV7-9 and TRBJ2-5, is as follows: DTGVSQNPRHKITKRGQNVTFRCDPISEHNRLYWYRQTLGQGPEFLTYFQNEAQLEKSRLLSDRFSAERPKGSFSTLEIQRTEQGDSAMYLCASSLTSGTSGRVEETQYFGPGTRLLVL.

J is TRBJ2-3 and V is TRBV18; no firm D call. CDR1 is KGHSH, CDR2 LQKENI, per germline. V was cut by 0 bases and J by 3 bases, with 7 bases left in between. This CDR3 is built from 14 residues. The CDR3 spells CASSPPATTDTQYF. The CDR3 DNA sequence: TGTGCCAGCTCACCACCGGCCACTACAGATACGCAGTATTTT.

The chain has TRBV19 and TRBJ2-3, with D perhaps matching TRBD1 (5 bases). CDR1 and CDR2 (germline): LNHDA, SQIVND (reference sequence). V was shortened by 5 bases and J by 4 bases, with 19 bases between the two germline ends. This CDR3 contains 16 residues. The CDR3 DNA sequence: TGTGCCAGTAGTCCCGACGCCAGGGCAGGATCAGATACGCAGTATTTT. Protein sequence: CASSPDARAGSDTQYF.

The chain joins TRBV5-1 to TRBJ2-3; D perhaps matches TRBD2 (6 bases). The CDR3 spans 15 residues. The germline V gene encodes CDR1 SGHRS and CDR2 YFSETQ. V was clipped by 2 bases and J by 4 bases, with 14 bases between them. The CDR3 here is CASSFGLASSDTQYF. The CDR3 DNA is TGCGCCAGCAGCTTCGGCCTAGCGTCCTCAGATACGCAGTATTTT.

This chain links TRBV10-3 with TRBJ2-1; D is ambiguous. CDR3 length: 15 amino acids. Trimming cost V 7 bases and J 9 bases, with 22 bases left between them. Per the germline V gene, CDR1 is ENHRY and CDR2 is SYGVKD. The CDR3 loop is CAIKPPDPAYGEQFF. CDR3 DNA: TGTGCCATCAAACCACCTGACCCCGCCTACGGTGAGCAGTTCTTC.

This clone was counted between two and nine times. This rearrangement joins TRBV11-2 to TRBJ2-1, with no clear D. The germline gives CDR1 SGHAT, CDR2 FQNNGV. V gave up 3 bases and J gave up 10 bases, with 13 bases separating them. This CDR3 region has 13 residues. CDR3 sequence: CASSLTKGREQFF. The CDR3 DNA sequence: TGTGCCAGCAGCTTGACGAAGGGTCGCGAGCAGTTCTTC.

This clone was seen once. The V call is TRBV6-1, the J call TRBJ1-6; tentative D call: TRBD1 (6 bases). The CDR3 has 15 amino acids. V shed 7 bases and J shed 7 bases, with 17 bases lying between them. Germline assignment: CDR1 MNHNS and CDR2 SASEGT. The DNA for the CDR3 is TGTGCCAGCACCGGGGAGGGGGGGGGCAATTCACCCCTCCACTTT. Amino acid sequence: CASTGEGGGNSPLHF.